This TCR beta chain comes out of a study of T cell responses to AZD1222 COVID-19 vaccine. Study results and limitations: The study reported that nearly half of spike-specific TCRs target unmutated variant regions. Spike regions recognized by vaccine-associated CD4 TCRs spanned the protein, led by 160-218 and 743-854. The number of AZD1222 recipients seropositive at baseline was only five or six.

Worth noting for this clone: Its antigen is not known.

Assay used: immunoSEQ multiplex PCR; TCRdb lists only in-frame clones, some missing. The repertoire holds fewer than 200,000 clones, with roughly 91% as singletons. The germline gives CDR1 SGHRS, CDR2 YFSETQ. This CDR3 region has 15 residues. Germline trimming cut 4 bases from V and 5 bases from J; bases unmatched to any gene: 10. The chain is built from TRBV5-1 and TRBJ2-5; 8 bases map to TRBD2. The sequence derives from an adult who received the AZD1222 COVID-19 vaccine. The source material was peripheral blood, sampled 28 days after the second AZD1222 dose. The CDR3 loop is CASSPGGVSGETQYF. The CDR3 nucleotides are TGCGCCAGCAGCCCGGGAGGGGTTTCAGGGGAGACCCAGTACTTC.